The rows below give T cell receptor beta chains drawn from one sample of a study of blood T cell repertoires in COVID-19. Assay used: immunoSEQ multiplex PCR; TCRdb lists only in-frame clones, some missing. Among 250,000 to 350,000 clones listed, 70% to 90% were seen once. The specimen was PBMCs or T cells enriched from blood (not recorded which). The receptor source for this set is a woman younger than 45 who had recovered from COVID-19. CDR3s include the opening cysteine and the closing phenylalanine or tryptophan. The order of the fields is clone size, V gene, D gene, J gene, CDR3 protein, CDR3 DNA. D genes are given only for firm matches. Size is stated for part of the rows, as once, few or many counts, or as a class when the clone is expanded.

>NA|TRBV6-5|TRBD1|TRBJ1-4
CASSHRQGSPKLFF
TGTGCCAGCAGTCACAGACAGGGCTCGCCGAAACTGTTTTTT
>NA|TRBV28|TRBD2|TRBJ2-2
CASSYPPWGSGRVSTGELFF
TGTGCCAGCAGTTACCCGCCGTGGGGTAGCGGGAGGGTGTCCACCGGGGAGCTGTTTTTT
>NA|TRBV5-1|TRBD1|TRBJ1-5
CASSFTGTVNQPQHF
TGCGCCAGCAGCTTCACCGGGACAGTGAATCAGCCCCAGCATTTT
>NA|TRBV28|NA|TRBJ1-4
CASRGLGATNEKLFF
TGTGCCAGCAGAGGTTTAGGGGCAACTAATGAAAAACTGTTTTTT
>once|TRBV15|NA|TRBJ1-1
CATSTSQVGRLSSNTEAFF
TGTGCCACCAGCACATCCCAGGTAGGCAGGCTATCTTCGAACACTGAAGCTTTCTTT
>NA|TRBV30|NA|TRBJ1-1
CAQSGDSATEAFF
TGTGCGCAGAGCGGGGACTCGGCCACTGAAGCTTTCTTT
>NA|TRBV10-3|TRBD1|TRBJ1-6
CAISAGQPYNSPLHF
TGTGCCATCAGTGCGGGACAGCCCTATAATTCACCCCTCCACTTT
>NA|TRBV13|TRBD2|TRBJ2-7
CASSFPSGGTYEQYF
TGTGCCAGCAGCTTTCCCAGCGGGGGAACCTACGAGCAGTACTTC
>many|TRBV7-9|TRBD1|TRBJ1-5
CASSRDRVGNQPQHF
TGTGCCAGCAGCCGAGACAGGGTGGGCAATCAGCCCCAGCATTTT
>few|TRBV30|TRBD1|TRBJ1-2
CAWSGVQGLGGYTF
TGTGCCTGGAGCGGCGTACAGGGGTTGGGTGGCTACACCTTC
>NA|TRBV6-5|NA|TRBJ2-2
CASNPEGRYTGELFF
TGTGCCAGCAACCCGGAGGGGCGGTACACCGGGGAGCTGTTTTTT
>few|TRBV28|NA|TRBJ1-4
CASNRLPGQLEKLFF
TGTGCCAGCAATCGACTACCGGGACAACTGGAAAAACTGTTTTTT
>NA|TRBV4-1|NA|TRBJ2-1
CASGSVSSYNEQFF
TGCGCCAGCGGTTCTGTCAGCTCCTACAATGAGCAGTTCTTC
>NA|TRBV28|NA|TRBJ1-2
CASYLSPTRGAEGYTF
TGTGCCAGCTACTTAAGCCCCACGCGGGGGGCCGAGGGCTACACCTTC
>NA|TRBV27|NA|TRBJ2-5
CASSSQGKIGETQYF
TGTGCCAGCAGTTCTCAGGGGAAAATCGGGGAGACCCAGTACTTC
>NA|TRBV7-9|TRBD1|TRBJ2-3
CASSPPPGQGQTADTQYF
TGTGCCAGCAGCCCCCCCCCGGGACAGGGGCAGACGGCAGATACGCAGTATTTT
>NA|TRBV5-8|TRBD1|TRBJ2-7
CASRGQGAYEQYF
TGTGCCAGTAGAGGACAGGGAGCCTACGAGCAGTACTTC
>NA|TRBV5-1|NA|TRBJ1-2
CASSSDRGYTF
TGCGCCAGCAGCTCTGACAGGGGCTACACCTTC
>NA|TRBV2|NA|TRBJ1-2
CASSEGENYGYTF
TGTGCCAGCAGTGAAGGGGAGAACTATGGCTACACCTTC
>few|TRBV30|TRBD1|TRBJ1-4
CAWSVLAGTGNEKLFF
TGTGCCTGGAGTGTACTGGCTGGGACAGGGAATGAAAAACTGTTTTTT
>NA|TRBV3-1/TRBV3-2|NA|TRBJ2-7
CASSQNSRGPLYEQYF
TGTGCCAGCAGCCAGAACTCGCGGGGCCCCCTCTACGAGCAGTACTTC
>NA|TRBV12-3/TRBV12-4|NA|TRBJ2-1
CASSTHMAEQFF
TGTGCCAGCAGTACGCACATGGCTGAGCAGTTCTTC
>NA|TRBV4-1|TRBD2|TRBJ2-3
CASSQLGVAGFTDTQYF
TGCGCCAGCAGCCAACTCGGGGTAGCGGGCTTCACAGATACGCAGTATTTT
>NA|TRBV15|NA|TRBJ1-1
CATSRGRVSGGVNTEAFF
TGTGCCACCAGCCGAGGAAGGGTATCGGGCGGGGTGAACACTGAAGCTTTCTTT
>NA|TRBV19|TRBD1|TRBJ2-2
CASSERGRDTGELFF
TGTGCCAGTAGTGAAAGGGGGCGTGACACCGGGGAGCTGTTTTTT
>NA|TRBV2|TRBD2|TRBJ2-3
CASSVERGTSTDTQYF
TGTGCCAGCAGTGTTGAGCGGGGTACTAGCACAGATACGCAGTATTTT
>NA|TRBV28|TRBD2|TRBJ2-2
CASSKVAGAYTGELFF
TGTGCCAGCAGCAAAGTAGCGGGGGCGTACACCGGGGAGCTGTTTTTT
>NA|TRBV27|NA|TRBJ2-7
CASRLQGLHEQYF
TGTGCCAGCAGACTACAGGGTTTACACGAGCAGTACTTC
>NA|TRBV10-1|NA|TRBJ1-4
CASSEYSGKLFF
TGCGCCAGCAGTGAGTACAGTGGAAAACTGTTTTTT
>NA|TRBV15|NA|TRBJ1-3
CATSRDMSSGNTIYF
TGTGCCACCAGCAGGGACATGAGCTCTGGAAACACCATATATTTT
>NA|TRBV5-1|NA|TRBJ2-1
CASREGAAAWEQFF
TGCGCCAGCAGGGAGGGGGCAGCGGCCTGGGAGCAGTTCTTC
>NA|TRBV27|TRBD1|TRBJ1-2
CASRAGTGDGYTF
TGTGCCAGCAGGGCCGGGACAGGGGATGGCTACACCTTC
>NA|TRBV3-1/TRBV3-2|NA|TRBJ2-5
CASSQGPPRTDTKETQYF
TGTGCCAGCAGCCAAGGCCCTCCACGGACGGACACCAAAGAGACCCAGTACTTC
>NA|TRBV25-1|NA|TRBJ1-6
CASSEYGRSSYNSPLHF
TGTGCCAGCAGTGAATATGGCCGGAGCTCCTATAATTCACCCCTCCACTTT
>NA|TRBV28|TRBD1|TRBJ2-7
CASSLSGTGYYEQYF
TGTGCCAGCAGTTTAAGCGGGACAGGGTACTACGAGCAGTACTTC
>NA|TRBV25-1|TRBD2|TRBJ2-1
CASSEGTSGFVNEQFF
TGTGCCAGCAGTGAAGGGACTAGCGGCTTCGTGAATGAGCAGTTCTTC
>NA|TRBV7-9|NA|TRBJ2-7
CASSLEALEQYF
TGTGCCAGCAGCTTAGAAGCTTTGGAGCAGTACTTC
>NA|TRBV6-5|NA|TRBJ2-3
CASRESIGTDTQYF
TGTGCCAGCCGGGAGTCAATAGGCACAGATACGCAGTATTTT
>NA|TRBV18|TRBD2|TRBJ2-1
CASSPGTSVWVEQFF
TGTGCCAGCTCACCTGGGACTAGCGTGTGGGTTGAGCAGTTCTTC
>NA|TRBV5-1|TRBD1|TRBJ2-2
CASSLDRGRNTGELFF
TGCGCCAGCAGCCTAGACAGGGGGCGTAACACCGGGGAGCTGTTTTTT
>NA|TRBV18|NA|TRBJ1-1
CASSPYRWNTEAFF
TGTGCCAGCTCACCATACCGGTGGAACACTGAAGCTTTCTTT
>few|TRBV4-2|NA|TRBJ2-2
CASSQDLPGRAMNTGELFF
TGTGCCAGCAGCCAAGATTTGCCGGGAAGGGCCATGAACACCGGGGAGCTGTTTTTT
>NA|TRBV5-1|TRBD1|TRBJ1-4
CASSSTGGWEKLFF
TGCGCCAGCAGCTCGACAGGGGGTTGGGAAAAACTGTTTTTT
>NA|TRBV28|TRBD1|TRBJ2-3
CASSEASGTGGPRADTQYF
TGTGCCAGCAGCGAAGCCTCCGGGACAGGGGGCCCCCGGGCAGATACGCAGTATTTT
>NA|TRBV7-7|NA|TRBJ2-5
CASSLDRGLGETQYF
TGTGCCAGCAGCTTAGACCGGGGACTTGGGGAGACCCAGTACTTC
>NA|TRBV6-5|NA|TRBJ1-2
CASSYDSPYGYTF
TGTGCCAGCAGTTACGACAGTCCCTATGGCTACACCTTC